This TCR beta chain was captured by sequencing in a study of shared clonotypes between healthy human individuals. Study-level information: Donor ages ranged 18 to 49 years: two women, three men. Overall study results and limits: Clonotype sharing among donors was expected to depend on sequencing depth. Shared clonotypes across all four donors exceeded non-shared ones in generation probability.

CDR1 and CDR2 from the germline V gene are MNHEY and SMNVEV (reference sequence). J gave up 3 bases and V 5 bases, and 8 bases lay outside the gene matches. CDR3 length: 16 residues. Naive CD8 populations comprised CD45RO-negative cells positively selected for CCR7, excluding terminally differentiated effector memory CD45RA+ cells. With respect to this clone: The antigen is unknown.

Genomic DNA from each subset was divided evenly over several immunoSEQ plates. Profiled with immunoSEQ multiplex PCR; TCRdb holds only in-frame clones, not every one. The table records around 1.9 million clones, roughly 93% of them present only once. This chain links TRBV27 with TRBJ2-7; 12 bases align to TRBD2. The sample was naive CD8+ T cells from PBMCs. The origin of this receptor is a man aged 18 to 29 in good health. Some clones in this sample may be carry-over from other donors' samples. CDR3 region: CASSGPPGLAGYEQYF. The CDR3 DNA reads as TGTGCCAGCAGTGGACCCCCGGGACTAGCGGGCTACGAGCAGTACTTC.